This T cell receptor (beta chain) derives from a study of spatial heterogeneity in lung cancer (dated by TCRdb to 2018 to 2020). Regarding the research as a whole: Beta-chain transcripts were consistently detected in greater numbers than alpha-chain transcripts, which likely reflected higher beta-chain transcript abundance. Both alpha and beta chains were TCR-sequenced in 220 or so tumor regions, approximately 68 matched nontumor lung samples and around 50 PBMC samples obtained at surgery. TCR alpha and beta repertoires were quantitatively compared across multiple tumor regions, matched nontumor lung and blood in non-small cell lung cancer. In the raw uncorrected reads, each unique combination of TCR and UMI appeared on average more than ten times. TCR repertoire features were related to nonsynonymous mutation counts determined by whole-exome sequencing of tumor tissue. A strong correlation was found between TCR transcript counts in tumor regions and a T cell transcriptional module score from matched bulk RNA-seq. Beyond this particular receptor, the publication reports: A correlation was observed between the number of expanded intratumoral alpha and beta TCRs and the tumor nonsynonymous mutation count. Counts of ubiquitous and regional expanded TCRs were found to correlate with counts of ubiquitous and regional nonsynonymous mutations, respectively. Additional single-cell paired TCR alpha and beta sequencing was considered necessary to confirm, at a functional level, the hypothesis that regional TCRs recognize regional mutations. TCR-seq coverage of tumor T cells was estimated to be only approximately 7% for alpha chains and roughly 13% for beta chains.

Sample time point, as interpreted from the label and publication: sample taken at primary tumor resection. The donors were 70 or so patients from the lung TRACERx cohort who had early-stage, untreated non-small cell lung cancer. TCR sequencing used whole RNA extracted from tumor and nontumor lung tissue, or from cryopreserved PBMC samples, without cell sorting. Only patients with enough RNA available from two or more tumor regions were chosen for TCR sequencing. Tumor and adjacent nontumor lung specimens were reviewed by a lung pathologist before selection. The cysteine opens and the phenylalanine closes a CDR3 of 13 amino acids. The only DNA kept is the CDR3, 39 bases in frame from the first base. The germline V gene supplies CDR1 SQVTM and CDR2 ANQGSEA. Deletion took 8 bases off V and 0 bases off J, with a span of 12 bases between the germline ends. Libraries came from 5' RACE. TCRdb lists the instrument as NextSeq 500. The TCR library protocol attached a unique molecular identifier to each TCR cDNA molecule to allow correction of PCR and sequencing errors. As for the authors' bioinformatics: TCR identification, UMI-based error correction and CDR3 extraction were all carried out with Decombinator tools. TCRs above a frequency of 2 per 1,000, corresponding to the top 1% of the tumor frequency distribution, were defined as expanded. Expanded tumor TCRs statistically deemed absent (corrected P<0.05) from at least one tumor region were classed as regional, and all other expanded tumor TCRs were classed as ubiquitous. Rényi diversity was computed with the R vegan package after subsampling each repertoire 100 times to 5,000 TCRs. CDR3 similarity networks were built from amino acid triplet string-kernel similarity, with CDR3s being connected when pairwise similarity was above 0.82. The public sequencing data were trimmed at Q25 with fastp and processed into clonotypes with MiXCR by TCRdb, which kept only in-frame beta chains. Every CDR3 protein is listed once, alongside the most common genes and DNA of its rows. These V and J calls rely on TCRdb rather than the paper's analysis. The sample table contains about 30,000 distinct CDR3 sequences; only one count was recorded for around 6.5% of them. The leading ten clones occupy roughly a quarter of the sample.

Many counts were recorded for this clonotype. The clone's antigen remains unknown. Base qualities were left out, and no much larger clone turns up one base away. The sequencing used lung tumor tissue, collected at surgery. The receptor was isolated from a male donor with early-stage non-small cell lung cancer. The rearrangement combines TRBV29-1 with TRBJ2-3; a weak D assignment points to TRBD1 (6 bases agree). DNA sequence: TGCAGCTCATGGACAGCTAGCACAGATACGCAGTATTTT. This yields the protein CSSWTASTDTQYF.